This T cell receptor (beta chain) is drawn from a study of blood T cell repertoires in COVID-19. Everyone who took part was about 18 to 90 years old, and they came from 24 US areas. V shed 1 base and J shed 2 bases, with 6 bases lying between them. This CDR3 is built from 13 residues. Germline V lookup: CDR1 LGHNA, CDR2 YSLEER. Libraries were prepared by immunoSEQ multiplex PCR; TCRdb keeps only in-frame clonotypes and omits some of them. This table has approximately 240,000 clones, about 86% appearing once. The V gene is TRBV4-3, the J gene TRBJ2-7; no firm D call. Sequenced: PBMCs or T cells enriched from blood (not recorded which). The receptor was isolated from a woman aged 35 to 49 with acute COVID-19. CDR3 sequence: CASSQAPAYEQYF. CDR3 coding DNA: TGCGCCAGCAGCCAAGCCCCCGCCTACGAGCAGTACTTC.